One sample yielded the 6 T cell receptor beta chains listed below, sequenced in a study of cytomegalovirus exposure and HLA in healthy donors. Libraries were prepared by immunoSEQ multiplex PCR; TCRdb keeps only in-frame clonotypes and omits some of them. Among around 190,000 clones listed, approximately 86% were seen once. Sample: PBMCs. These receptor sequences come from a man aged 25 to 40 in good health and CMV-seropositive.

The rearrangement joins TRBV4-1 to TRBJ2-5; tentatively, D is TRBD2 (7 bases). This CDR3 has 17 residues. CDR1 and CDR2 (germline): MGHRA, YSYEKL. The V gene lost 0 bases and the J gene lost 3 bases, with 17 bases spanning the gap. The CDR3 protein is CASSQDFEGGLKETQYF. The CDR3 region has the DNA TGCGCCAGCAGCCAAGATTTTGAGGGGGGGCTAAAAGAGACCCAGTACTTC.

DNA of the CDR3: TGTGCCAGCAGCGTTATTGCGGGAAAAAACACCGGGGAGCTGTTTTTT. It translates to CASSVIAGKNTGELFF. The chain joins TRBV7-3 to TRBJ2-2; D is perhaps TRBD2 (6 bases). Deletions cut 5 bases from V and 2 bases from J, with 15 bases between. CDR1 SGHTA and CDR2 FQGTGA come from the germline V gene. This CDR3 spans 16 amino acids.

CDR3 sequence reads: CASSATVSYEQYF. The CDR3 nucleotides read TGCGCCAGCAGCGCGACAGTCTCCTACGAGCAGTACTTC. This chain connects TRBV5-1 to TRBJ2-7; D perhaps matches TRBD1 (5 bases). There are 13 residues in the CDR3. V lost 4 bases to trimming and J lost 0 bases, with 8 bases between them. The germline V gene encodes CDR1 SGHRS and CDR2 YFSETQ.

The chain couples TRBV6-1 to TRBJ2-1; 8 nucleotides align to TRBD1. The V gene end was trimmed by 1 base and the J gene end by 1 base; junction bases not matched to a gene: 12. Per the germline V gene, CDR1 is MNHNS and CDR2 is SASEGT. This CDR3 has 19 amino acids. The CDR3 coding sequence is TGTGCCAGCAGTGAAGGGCGGACAGGGACTTATTGGTCCTACAATGAGCAGTTCTTC. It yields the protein CASSEGRTGTYWSYNEQFF.

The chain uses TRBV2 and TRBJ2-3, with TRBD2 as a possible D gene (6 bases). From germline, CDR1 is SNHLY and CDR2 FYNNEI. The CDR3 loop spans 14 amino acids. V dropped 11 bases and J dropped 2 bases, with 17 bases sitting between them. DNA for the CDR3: TGTGCCGACGCGGGACTTCCCCCCACAGATACGCAGTATTTT. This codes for CADAGLPPTDTQYF.

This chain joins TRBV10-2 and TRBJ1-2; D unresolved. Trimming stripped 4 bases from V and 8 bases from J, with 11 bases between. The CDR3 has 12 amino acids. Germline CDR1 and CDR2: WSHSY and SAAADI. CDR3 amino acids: CASSGNEGGYTF. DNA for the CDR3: TGCGCCAGCAGTGGGAACGAGGGAGGCTACACCTTC.